This TCR beta chain was identified during a study of blood T cell repertoires in COVID-19. Only in-frame clones appear in the TCRdb table, and some are missing; sequencing was by immunoSEQ multiplex PCR. Of roughly 200,000 clones listed, roughly nine tenths are singletons. Germline trimming cut 5 bases from V and 2 bases from J; bases unmatched to any gene: 14. Per germline, CDR1 MNHEY and CDR2 SMNVEV (reference sequence). The length of the CDR3 is 18 residues. Sequencing was done on a sample of PBMCs or T cells enriched from blood (not recorded which). This chain joins TRBV27 and TRBJ2-4; 8 positions match TRBD2. The TCR comes from a woman in her thirties or forties with acute COVID-19. The CDR3 region has the DNA TGTGCCAGCAGTCGCTTTCCCTCGGCGGGGGGCCCCAAAAACATTCAGTACTTC. It codes for CASSRFPSAGGPKNIQYF.